The clone carrying this TCR beta chain was seen more than once but under ten times. V was shortened by 0 bases and J by 1 base, with 8 bases between the two germline ends. CDR1 and CDR2 from the germline V gene are SGHNT and YYREEE (reference sequence). The CDR3 extends over 15 amino acids. The sample comes from a study of beta chain features in type 1 diabetes. Study background: Across all samples, some 110 million sorted cells were examined.

Expressed TCRB transcripts were sequenced because the entire RNA isolate underwent reverse transcription. Method: immunoSEQ multiplex PCR; TCRdb's copy keeps in-frame clones and lacks some. The table lists 240,000 or so clones, 27% of them singletons. The V call is TRBV5-4, the J call TRBJ2-1; a weak D match, TRBD2 (6 bases). Sequencing input: central memory CD4+ T cells from blood. The receptor comes from a man aged 25 to 40 in good health. CDR3 nucleotide sequence: TGTGCCAGCAGCTTGGACGGAGGGTCCTACAATGAGCAGTTCTTC. Amino acids: CASSLDGGSYNEQFF.